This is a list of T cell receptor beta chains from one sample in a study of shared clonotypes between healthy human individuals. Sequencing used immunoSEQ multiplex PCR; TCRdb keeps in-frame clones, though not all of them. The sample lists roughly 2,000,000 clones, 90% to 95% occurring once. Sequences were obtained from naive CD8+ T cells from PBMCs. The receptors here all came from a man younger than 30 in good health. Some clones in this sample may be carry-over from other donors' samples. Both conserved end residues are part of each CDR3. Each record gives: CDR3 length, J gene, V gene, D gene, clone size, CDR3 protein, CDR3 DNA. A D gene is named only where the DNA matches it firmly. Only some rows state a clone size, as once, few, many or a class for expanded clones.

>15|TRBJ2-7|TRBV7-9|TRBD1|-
CASSPTDRVPYEQYF
TGTGCCAGCAGCCCCACAGACAGGGTACCCTACGAGCAGTACTTC
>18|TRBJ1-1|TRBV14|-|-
CASSQVTGRTNKNTEAFF
TGTGCCAGCAGCCAAGTGACCGGGAGAACGAACAAGAACACTGAAGCTTTCTTT
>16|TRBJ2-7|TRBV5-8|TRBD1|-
CASSPIWAGGSHEQYF
TGTGCCAGCAGCCCCATTTGGGCAGGGGGATCCCACGAGCAGTACTTC
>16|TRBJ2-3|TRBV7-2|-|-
CASSTWGPLGGDTQYF
TGTGCCAGCAGCACCTGGGGACCTCTGGGGGGAGATACGCAGTATTTT
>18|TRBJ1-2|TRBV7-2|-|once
CASSLDRVGLMNPDGYTF
TGTGCCAGCAGCTTAGATCGGGTAGGGTTGATGAATCCGGATGGCTACACCTTC
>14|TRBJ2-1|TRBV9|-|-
CASSHQGGNNEQFF
TGTGCCAGCAGCCACCAAGGCGGAAACAATGAGCAGTTCTTC
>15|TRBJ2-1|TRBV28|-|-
CASTSGPSSYNEQFF
TGTGCCAGCACAAGCGGGCCGAGCTCCTACAATGAGCAGTTCTTC
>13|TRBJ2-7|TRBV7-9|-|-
CASSSPPPYEQYF
TGTGCCAGCAGCTCACCCCCGCCCTACGAGCAGTACTTC
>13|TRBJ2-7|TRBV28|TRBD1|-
CASRGDREYEQYF
TGTGCCAGCAGGGGGGACAGGGAGTACGAGCAGTACTTC
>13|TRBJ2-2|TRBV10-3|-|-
CAIMTAATGELFF
TGTGCCATCATGACGGCGGCGACCGGGGAGCTGTTTTTT
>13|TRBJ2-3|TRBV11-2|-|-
CASSLGLRNTQYF
TGTGCCAGCAGCTTAGGGTTGCGAAATACGCAGTATTTT
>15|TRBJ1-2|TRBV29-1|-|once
CSVDRLIGQGDGYTF
TGCAGCGTTGATAGGCTGATCGGGCAGGGTGATGGCTACACCTTC
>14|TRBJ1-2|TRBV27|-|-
CASSLFGEGEGYTF
TGTGCCAGCAGTTTATTTGGGGAAGGAGAGGGCTACACCTTC
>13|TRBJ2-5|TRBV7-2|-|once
CASRISGQETQYF
TGTGCCAGCAGGATTAGCGGTCAAGAGACCCAGTACTTC
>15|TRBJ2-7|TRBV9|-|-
CASSRFGRGDYEQYF
TGTGCCAGCAGCAGATTTGGGAGGGGGGACTACGAGCAGTACTTC
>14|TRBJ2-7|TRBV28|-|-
CASRLGAISYEQYF
TGTGCCAGCAGGCTGGGGGCGATCTCCTACGAGCAGTACTTC
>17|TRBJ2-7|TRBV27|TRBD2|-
CASSLLGTTSGYYEQYF
TGTGCCAGCAGTTTATTAGGTACGACTAGCGGGTACTACGAGCAGTACTTC
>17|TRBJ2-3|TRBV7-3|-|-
CASSSDVGWTMPSSQYF
TGTGCCAGCAGCTCAGACGTGGGATGGACTATGCCTTCTTCGCAGTATTTT
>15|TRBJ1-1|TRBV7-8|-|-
CASSPLRGMNTEAFF
TGTGCCAGCAGCCCCCTCAGGGGAATGAACACTGAAGCTTTCTTT
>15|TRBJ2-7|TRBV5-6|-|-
CASSLAGTLGVEQYF
TGTGCCAGCAGCTTGGCCGGGACCCTGGGGGTCGAGCAGTACTTC
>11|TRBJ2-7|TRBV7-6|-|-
CASSLAGEQYF
TGTGCCAGCAGCTTAGCCGGCGAGCAGTACTTC
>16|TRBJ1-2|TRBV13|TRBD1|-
CASSLGTGNYNYGYTF
TGTGCCAGCAGCTTAGGGACAGGGAACTATAACTATGGCTACACCTTC
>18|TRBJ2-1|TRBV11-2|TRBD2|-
CASSSPGLAGGKRNEQFF
TGTGCCAGCAGCTCGCCGGGACTAGCGGGAGGTAAGAGGAATGAGCAGTTCTTC
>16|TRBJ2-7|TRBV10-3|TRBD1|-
CAISSRTGTSPYEQYF
TGTGCCATCAGTTCGCGGACAGGGACGAGCCCCTACGAGCAGTACTTC
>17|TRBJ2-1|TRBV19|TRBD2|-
CASSIPRTSGRNNEQFF
TGTGCCAGTAGTATACCTCGGACTAGCGGGAGGAACAATGAGCAGTTCTTC
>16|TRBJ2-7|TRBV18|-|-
CASSPMEGELVGEQYF
TGTGCCAGCTCACCGATGGAGGGGGAGTTAGTGGGCGAGCAGTACTTC
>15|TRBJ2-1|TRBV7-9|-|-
CASSFTLLVNNEQFF
TGTGCCAGCAGCTTCACTCTCCTCGTGAACAATGAGCAGTTCTTC
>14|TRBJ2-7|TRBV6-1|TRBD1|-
CASSGRDSSYEQYF
TGTGCCAGCAGCGGCCGGGACAGCTCCTACGAGCAGTACTTC
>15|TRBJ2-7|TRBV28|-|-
CASSFRLDYSYEQYF
TGTGCCAGCAGTTTTCGTTTGGACTACTCCTACGAGCAGTACTTC
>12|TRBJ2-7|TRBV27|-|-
CASSLWGNEQYF
TGTGCCAGCAGTTTATGGGGGAACGAGCAGTACTTC